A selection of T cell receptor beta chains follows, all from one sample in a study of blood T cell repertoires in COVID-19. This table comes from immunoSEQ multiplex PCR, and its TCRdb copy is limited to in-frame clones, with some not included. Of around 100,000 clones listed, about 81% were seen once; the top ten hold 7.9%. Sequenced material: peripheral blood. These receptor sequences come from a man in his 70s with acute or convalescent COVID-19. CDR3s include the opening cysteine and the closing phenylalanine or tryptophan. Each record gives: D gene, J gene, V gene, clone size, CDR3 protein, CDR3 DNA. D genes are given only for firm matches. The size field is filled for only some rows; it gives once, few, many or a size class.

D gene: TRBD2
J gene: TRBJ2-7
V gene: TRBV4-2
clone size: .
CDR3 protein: CASSQAGTSSYEQYF
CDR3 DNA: TGTGCCAGCAGCCAAGCGGGGACTAGTTCCTACGAGCAGTACTTC

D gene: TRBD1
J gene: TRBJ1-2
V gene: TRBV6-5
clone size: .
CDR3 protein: CASSGQGSYGYTF
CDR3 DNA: TGTGCCAGCAGCGGACAGGGCAGCTATGGCTACACCTTC

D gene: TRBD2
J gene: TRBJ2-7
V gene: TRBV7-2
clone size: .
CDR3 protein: CASSWSGRALEQYF
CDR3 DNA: TGTGCCAGCAGCTGGAGCGGGAGGGCTCTCGAGCAGTACTTC

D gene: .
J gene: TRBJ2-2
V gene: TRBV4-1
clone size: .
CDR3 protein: CASSTQTGTGTGELFF
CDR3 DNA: TGCGCCAGCAGCACCCAGACCGGGACTGGGACCGGGGAGCTGTTTTTT

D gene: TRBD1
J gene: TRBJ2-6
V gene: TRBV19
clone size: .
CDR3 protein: CASSLKTGGTSGANVLTF
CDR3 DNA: TGTGCCAGTAGTCTGAAGACAGGGGGCACCTCTGGGGCCAACGTCCTGACTTTC

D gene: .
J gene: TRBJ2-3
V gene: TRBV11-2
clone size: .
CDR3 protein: CASSLSRGRPDTQYF
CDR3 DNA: TGTGCCAGCAGCTTAAGCCGAGGGAGACCAGATACGCAGTATTTT

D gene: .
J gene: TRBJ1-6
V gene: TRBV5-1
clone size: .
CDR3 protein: CASSLEVSVNSPLHF
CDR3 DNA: TGCGCCAGCAGCTTGGAAGTTTCAGTAAATTCACCCCTCCACTTT

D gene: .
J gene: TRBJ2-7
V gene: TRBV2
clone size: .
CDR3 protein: CASSEYFEQYF
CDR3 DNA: TGTGCCAGCAGTGAGTATTTCGAGCAGTACTTC

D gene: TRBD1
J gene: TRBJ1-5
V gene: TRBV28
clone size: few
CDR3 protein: CASINLGQGGNQPQHF
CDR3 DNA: TGTGCCAGCATCAACCTGGGACAGGGTGGCAATCAGCCCCAGCATTTT

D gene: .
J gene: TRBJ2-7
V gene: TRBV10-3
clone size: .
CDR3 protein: CAISDSRTGFYEQYF
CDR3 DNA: TGTGCCATCAGTGACTCAAGGACGGGATTCTACGAGCAGTACTTC

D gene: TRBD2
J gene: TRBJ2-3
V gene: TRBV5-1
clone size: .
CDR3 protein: CASREIAGAGTNTQYF
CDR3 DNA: TGCGCCAGCAGGGAAATAGCGGGAGCGGGTACAAATACGCAGTATTTT

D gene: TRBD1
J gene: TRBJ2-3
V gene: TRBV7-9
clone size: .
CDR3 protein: CASSVLQGATQYF
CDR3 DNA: TGTGCCAGCAGCGTACTACAGGGGGCTACGCAGTATTTT

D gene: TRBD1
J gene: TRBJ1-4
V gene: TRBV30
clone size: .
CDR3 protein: CAWSTAGGREKLFF
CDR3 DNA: TGTGCCTGGAGTACGGCAGGGGGGAGGGAAAAACTGTTTTTT

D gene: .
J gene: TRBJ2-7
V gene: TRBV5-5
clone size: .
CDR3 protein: CASSRGSESHEQYF
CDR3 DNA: TGTGCCAGCAGCCGGGGGTCCGAGTCCCACGAGCAGTACTTC

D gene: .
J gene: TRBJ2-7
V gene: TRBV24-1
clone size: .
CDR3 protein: CATSEAGRNEQYF
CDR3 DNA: TGTGCCACCAGTGAAGCAGGGCGGAACGAGCAGTACTTC

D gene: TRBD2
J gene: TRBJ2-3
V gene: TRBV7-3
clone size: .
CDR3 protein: CASSLSTSGGDTQYF
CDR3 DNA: TGTGCCAGCAGCTTAAGTACTAGCGGGGGGGATACGCAGTATTTT

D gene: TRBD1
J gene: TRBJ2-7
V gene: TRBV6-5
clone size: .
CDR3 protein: CASRPGQGAWQYF
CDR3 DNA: TGTGCCAGCAGGCCGGGACAGGGGGCTTGGCAGTACTTC

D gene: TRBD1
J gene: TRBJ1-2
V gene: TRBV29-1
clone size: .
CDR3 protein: CSVEDQQTGLYGYTF
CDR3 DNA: TGCAGCGTTGAAGATCAGCAGACAGGGCTCTATGGCTACACCTTC

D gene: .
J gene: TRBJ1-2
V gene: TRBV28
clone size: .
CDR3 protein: CASSLGTRYGYTF
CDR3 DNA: TGTGCCAGCAGTTTAGGGACACGCTATGGCTACACCTTC

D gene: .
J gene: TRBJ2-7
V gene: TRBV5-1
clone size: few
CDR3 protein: CASSIQASSYEQYF
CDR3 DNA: TGCGCCAGCTCAATCCAGGCGAGCTCCTACGAGCAGTACTTC

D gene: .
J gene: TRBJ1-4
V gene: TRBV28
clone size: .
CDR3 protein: CASSLLGAATNEKLFF
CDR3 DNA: TGTGCCAGCAGTTTATTAGGCGCGGCAACTAATGAAAAACTGTTTTTT

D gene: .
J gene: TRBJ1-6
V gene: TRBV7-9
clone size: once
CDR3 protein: CASSLWQVGSPLHF
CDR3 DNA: TGTGCCAGCAGCTTGTGGCAGGTTGGTTCACCCCTCCACTTT

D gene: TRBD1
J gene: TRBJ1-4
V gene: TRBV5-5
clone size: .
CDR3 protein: CASSRDRLTATNEKLFF
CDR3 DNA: TGTGCCAGCAGCCGGGACAGACTGACCGCAACTAATGAAAAACTGTTTTTT

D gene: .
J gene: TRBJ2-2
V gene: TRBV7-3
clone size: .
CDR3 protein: CASSYQSTGELFF
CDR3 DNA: TGTGCCAGCAGCTACCAGTCCACCGGGGAGCTGTTTTTT

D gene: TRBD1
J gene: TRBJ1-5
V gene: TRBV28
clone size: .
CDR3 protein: CASRSLQGLGSQPQHF
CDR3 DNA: TGTGCCAGCAGGTCACTACAGGGGTTGGGAAGTCAGCCCCAGCATTTT

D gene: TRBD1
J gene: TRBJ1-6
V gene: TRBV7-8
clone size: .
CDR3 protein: CASSLARTGSNSPLHF
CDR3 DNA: TGTGCCAGCAGCTTAGCGCGGACAGGGTCTAATTCACCCCTCCACTTT

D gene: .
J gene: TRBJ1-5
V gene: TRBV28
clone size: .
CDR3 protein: CASRAINQPQHF
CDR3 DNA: TGTGCCAGCAGGGCAATAAATCAGCCCCAGCATTTT

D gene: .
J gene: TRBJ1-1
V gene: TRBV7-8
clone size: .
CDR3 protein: CASSLGGPANTEAFF
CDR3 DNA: TGTGCCAGCAGCTTGGGGGGACCAGCGAACACTGAAGCTTTCTTT

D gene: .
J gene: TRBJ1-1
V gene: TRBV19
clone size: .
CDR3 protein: CASSRDHLNTEAFF
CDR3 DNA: TGTGCCAGTAGTCGGGATCACCTGAACACTGAAGCTTTCTTT

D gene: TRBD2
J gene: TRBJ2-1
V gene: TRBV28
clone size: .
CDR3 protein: CATYQAGTSINEQFF
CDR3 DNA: TGTGCCACCTACCAGGCCGGGACTAGTATCAATGAGCAGTTCTTC

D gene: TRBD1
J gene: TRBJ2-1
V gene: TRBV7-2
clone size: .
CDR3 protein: CASSRTGLGEQFF
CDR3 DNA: TGTGCCAGCAGCCGGACAGGGCTCGGTGAGCAGTTCTTC

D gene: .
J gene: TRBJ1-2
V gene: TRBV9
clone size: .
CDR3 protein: CASSVEQYYGYTF
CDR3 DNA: TGTGCCAGCAGCGTCGAACAGTACTATGGCTACACCTTC

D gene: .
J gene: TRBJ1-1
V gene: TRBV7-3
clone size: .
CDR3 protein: CASRPTGLAEAFF
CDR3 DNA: TGTGCCAGCAGACCCACAGGGTTGGCTGAAGCTTTCTTT

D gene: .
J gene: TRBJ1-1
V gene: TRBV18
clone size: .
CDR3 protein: CASSPQNDRNTEAFF
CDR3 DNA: TGTGCCAGCTCACCTCAAAATGACAGGAACACTGAAGCTTTCTTT

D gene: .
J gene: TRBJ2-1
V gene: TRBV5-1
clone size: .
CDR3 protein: CASSLGHFTYNEQFF
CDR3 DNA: TGCGCCAGCAGCTTGGGACACTTTACCTACAATGAGCAGTTCTTC

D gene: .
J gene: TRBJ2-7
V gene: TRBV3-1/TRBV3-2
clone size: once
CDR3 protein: CASSRTNEQYF
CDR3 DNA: TGTGCCAGCAGCCGGACAAACGAGCAGTACTTC

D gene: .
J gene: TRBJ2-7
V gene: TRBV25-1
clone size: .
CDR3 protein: CASSGRGAQYF
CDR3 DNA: TGTGCCAGCAGTGGACGGGGGGCCCAGTACTTC

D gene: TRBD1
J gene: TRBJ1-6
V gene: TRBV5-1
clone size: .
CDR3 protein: CASSSAGTGNSPLHF
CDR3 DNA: TGCGCCAGCAGCTCAGCCGGGACAGGGAATTCACCCCTCCACTTT

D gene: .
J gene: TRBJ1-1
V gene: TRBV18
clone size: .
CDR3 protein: CASSPSGASTEAFF
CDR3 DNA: TGTGCCAGCTCACCGTCAGGGGCTAGCACTGAAGCTTTCTTT

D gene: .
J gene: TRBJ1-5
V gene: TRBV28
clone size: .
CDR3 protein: CASSLDSYQPQHF
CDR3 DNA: TGTGCCAGCAGTTTAGACAGCTATCAGCCCCAGCATTTT

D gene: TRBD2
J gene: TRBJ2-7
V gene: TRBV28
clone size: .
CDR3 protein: CAAPRGLARDEQYF
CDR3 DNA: TGTGCCGCCCCAAGGGGACTAGCCAGAGACGAGCAGTACTTC

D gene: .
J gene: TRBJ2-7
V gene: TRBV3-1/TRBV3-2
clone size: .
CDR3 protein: CASSQTRNEQYF
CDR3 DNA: TGTGCCAGCAGCCAAACTAGAAACGAGCAGTACTTC

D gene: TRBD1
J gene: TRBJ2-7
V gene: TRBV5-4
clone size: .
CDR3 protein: CASTLQGVTSYEQYF
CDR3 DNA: TGTGCCAGCACCTTACAGGGGGTTACGTCCTACGAGCAGTACTTC

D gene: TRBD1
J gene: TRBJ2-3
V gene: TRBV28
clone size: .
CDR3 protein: CASSPRGQGNTDTQYF
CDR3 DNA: TGTGCCAGCAGTCCGAGGGGACAGGGGAACACAGATACGCAGTATTTT